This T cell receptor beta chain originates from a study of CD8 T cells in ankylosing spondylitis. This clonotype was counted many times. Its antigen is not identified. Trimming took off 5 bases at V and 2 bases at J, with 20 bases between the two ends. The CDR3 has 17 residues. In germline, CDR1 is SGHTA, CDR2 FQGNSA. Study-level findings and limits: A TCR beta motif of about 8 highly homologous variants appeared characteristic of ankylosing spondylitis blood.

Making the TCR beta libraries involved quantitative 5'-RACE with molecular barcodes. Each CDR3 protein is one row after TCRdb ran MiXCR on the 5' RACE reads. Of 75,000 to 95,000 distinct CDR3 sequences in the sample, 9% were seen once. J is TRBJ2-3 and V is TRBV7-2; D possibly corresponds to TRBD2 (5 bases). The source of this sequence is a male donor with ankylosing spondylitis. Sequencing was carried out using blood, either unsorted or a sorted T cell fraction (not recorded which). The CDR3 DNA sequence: TGTGCCAGCAGCCCACCCGGGATCACAAACCCCACAGATACGCAGTATTTT. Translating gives CASSPPGITNPTDTQYF.